The next 19 T cell receptor beta chains were all read from a single sample in a study of CD8+ T cells in alopecia areata (dated by TCRdb to 2017 to 2018). Library construction relied on the immunoSEQ multiplex PCR assay. RNA was extracted from all samples and reverse transcribed into cDNA as template for TCR sequencing. The immuneACCESS repertoire file appears here via TCRdb, limited to in-frame rearrangements. These files lack a portion of the clones; in checked studies, under half of the deficit traces to unresolved V genes, and the cause of the others is not known. The sample yields approximately 210,000 clones; roughly 60% were counted once. In total, the top ten clones hold just over 1% of the sample. In light of the paper, this sample's time point label describes: 24 weeks on oral tofacitinib. Read against the paper, the sample's treatment or condition label means: oral pan-JAK inhibitor, 5-10 mg twice daily.

Sequenced here: CD4+ T cells sorted from blood, sampled at week 24, from a patient treated with tofacitinib. These receptors all stem from a human donor with alopecia areata.

The rearrangement joins TRBV9 to TRBJ1-2; D gene uncertain. This CDR3 has 16 residues. Germline V gene sequence: CDR1 SGDLS, CDR2 YYNGEE. V gave up 1 base and J gave up 3 bases, with 16 bases separating them. The CDR3 DNA sequence: TGTGCCAGCAGCGTAAATAGTCGGGGAGCGTACTATGGCTACACCTTC. Translation: CASSVNSRGAYYGYTF.

The chain employs TRBV30 and TRBJ1-2, with TRBD1 matching over 7 bases. The germline V gene encodes CDR1 GTSNPN and CDR2 SVGIG (reference sequence). The CDR3 is 13 amino acids. V dropped 7 bases and J dropped 8; count of bases not matched to a gene: 13. CDR3 protein: CASPGGLISGYTF. In nucleotides, the CDR3 is TGTGCCTCCCCAGGGGGGCTTATCTCCGGCTACACCTTC.

This CDR3 reads CSVEDFAGKKYTEAFF. The CDR3 DNA is TGCAGCGTTGAAGATTTTGCAGGGAAGAAGTACACTGAAGCTTTCTTT. The chain couples TRBV29-1 to TRBJ1-1; weak D call: TRBD1 (5 bases). Germline lookup yields CDR1 SQVTM and CDR2 ANQGSEA. V was clipped by 0 bases and J by 3 bases, with 17 bases between them. This CDR3 is 16 amino acids long.

On this clone: Germline and junction disagree at one end, which may indicate a read error. The gene calls are TRBV29-1 and TRBJ2-7, with D perhaps matching TRBD1 or TRBD2 (5 bases each). This CDR3 has 8 residues. In germline, CDR1 is SQVTM, CDR2 ANQGSEA. In DNA form, the CDR3 reads TGCAGCGTTGAAGGGGACGTCTTC. Its protein product is CSVEGDVF.

The chain recombines TRBV30 with TRBJ2-6; possibly TRBD1 for D (5 bases). CDR1 is GTSNPN and CDR2 is SVGIG in the germline V gene (reference sequence). The V gene lost 0 bases and the J gene lost 2 bases, with 14 bases spanning the gap. The CDR3 extends over 17 amino acids. The CDR3 nucleotides are TGTGCCTGGAGTGTTGGGTTTTCAGGGCCTGGGGCCAACGTCCTGACTTTC. The encoded protein is CAWSVGFSGPGANVLTF. The whole variable domain, filled in from reference TRBV30 and TRBJ2-6, reads SQTIHQWPATLVQPVGSPLSLECTVEGTSNPNLYWYRQAAGRGLQLLFYSVGIGQISSEVPQNLSASRPQDRQFILSSKKLLLSDSGFYLCAWSVGFSGPGANVLTFGAGSRLTVL.

This clone came up a few times. J is TRBJ2-3 and V is TRBV7-2; maybe TRBD2 (5 bases). The CDR3 loop spans 16 amino acids. V lost 5 bases and J lost 8, with 23 bases in between. Germline V gene lookup returns CDR1 SGHTA and CDR2 FQGNSA. CDR3 residues: CASSPLANLGYGTQYF. Here the CDR3 DNA reads TGTGCCAGCAGCCCCTTAGCGAATTTGGGCTACGGTACGCAGTATTTT.

The chain combines TRBV29-1 with TRBJ2-7, with a tentative D call TRBD1 (6 bases). V was trimmed by 2 bases and J by 5 bases, leaving 10 bases between them. CDR3 length: 12 amino acids. Germline CDR1 and CDR2: SQVTM and ANQGSEA. The CDR3 protein is CSVEIQGDEQYF. DNA of the CDR3: TGCAGCGTTGAAATACAGGGAGACGAGCAGTACTTC.

The rearrangement uses TRBV15 and TRBJ2-6; tentatively, D is TRBD1 (6 bases). The CDR3 is made up of 18 amino acids. Germline loops: CDR1 LNHNV, CDR2 YYDKDF (reference sequence). Between the trimmed V and J ends, which lost 4 bases and 2 bases, there was a span of 18 bases. The CDR3 coding sequence is TGTGCCACCAGCACGTACGCAGGGGTGGTCGCTGGGGCCAACGTCCTGACTTTC. Protein: CATSTYAGVVAGANVLTF.

The V and J genes are TRBV21-1 and TRBJ2-7; TRBD1 is the table's D call and was not checked against the DNA. TRBV21-1 represents a pseudogene. The CDR3 contains 15 residues. CDR3 sequence reads: CASSQGQSHCYEQYF. Here the CDR3 DNA reads TGTGCCAGCAGCCAGGGACAGTCTCATTGCTACGAGCAGTACTTC.

Remarks on this clone: The sample holds other DNA sequences that translate to the same CDR3. V usage is TRBV29-1 and J usage is TRBJ2-3, with unresolved D. The V end lost 5 bases, the J end lost 0 bases, and 9 bases lay between the germline ends. The germline V gene encodes CDR1 SQVTM and CDR2 ANQGSEA. This CDR3 contains 13 residues. CDR3 sequence: CSVSGRSTDTQYF. The CDR3 bases are TGCAGCGTTTCCGGACGGAGCACAGATACGCAGTATTTT.

The genes are TRBV11-2 and TRBJ1-2; D possibly corresponds to TRBD1 (6 bases). This CDR3 contains 15 residues. Deletions cut 5 bases from V and 3 bases from J, with 16 bases between. Germline V gene sequence: CDR1 SGHAT, CDR2 FQNNGV. DNA for the CDR3: TGTGCCAGCAGCCCAAACAGGGTTGTAGACTATGGCTACACCTTC. Its translation: CASSPNRVVDYGYTF. The full variable domain, its missing parts supplied by reference TRBV11-2 and TRBJ1-2, is EAGVAQSPRYKIIEKRQSVAFWCNPISGHATLYWYQQILGQGPKLLIQFQNNGVVDDSQLPKDRFSAERLKGVDSTLKIQPAKLEDSAVYLCASSPNRVVDYGYTFGSGTRLTVV.

This sequence joins TRBV29-1 and TRBJ2-3; a weak D match, TRBD2 (6 bases). The germline V gene has CDR1 SQVTM and CDR2 ANQGSEA. With 3 bases removed from V and 3 bases from J, the gap between germline ends came to 10 bases. The CDR3 consists of 13 residues. The CDR3 DNA reads TGCAGCGTTGATAGCGGATTAACAGATACGCAGTATTTT. This codes for CSVDSGLTDTQYF.

This clone was counted a single time. This chain joins TRBV30 and TRBJ1-1; a possible D gene is TRBD1 (5 bases). V was clipped by 8 bases and J by 0 bases, with 10 bases between them. From germline, CDR1 is GTSNPN and CDR2 SVGIG (reference sequence). The CDR3 runs to 12 residues. The CDR3 DNA reads TGTGCCGGGGCTTCTCTGAACACTGAAGCTTTCTTT. Protein sequence: CAGASLNTEAFF.

This chain connects TRBV29-1 to TRBJ1-2; the D is unclear. Germline values: CDR1 SQVTM, CDR2 ANQGSEA. The CDR3 has 13 residues. V gave up 4 bases and J gave up 4 bases, with 13 bases separating them. The CDR3 region is CSVGGTPGYGYTF. The CDR3 DNA reads as TGCAGCGTTGGGGGAACACCAGGCTATGGCTACACCTTC.

This clone has ten or more counts. V gene TRBV25-1 combines with J gene TRBJ1-2; 7 nucleotides line up with TRBD1. Trimming cost V 4 bases and J 8 bases; bases outside gene matches: 10. The CDR3 length is 14 residues. CDR1 and CDR2 from the germline V gene are MGHDK and SYGVNS. In nucleotides, the CDR3 is TGTGCCAGCAGTGCGGGACAGACGGCAGGAGGCTACACCTTC. As protein: CASSAGQTAGGYTF.

J is TRBJ2-3 and V is TRBV29-1; the match to TRBD1 covers 9 bases. The CDR3 is 15 amino acids. Germline CDR1 and CDR2: SQVTM and ANQGSEA. Germline trimming cut 4 bases from V and 3 bases from J; bases unmatched to any gene: 8. This CDR3 is CSVGLAQGATDTQYF. CDR3 coding DNA: TGCAGCGTTGGATTAGCACAGGGGGCAACAGATACGCAGTATTTT.

The genes are TRBV11-3 and TRBJ2-1; 10 nucleotides match TRBD1. Trimming took 3 bases from V and 7 from J; bases not matched to a gene: 6. The CDR3 sequence is 15 residues long. From germline, CDR1 is SGHNT and CDR2 YENEEA. The CDR3 sequence is CASSFDGQGVNEQFF. As DNA, the CDR3 is TGTGCCAGCAGCTTCGACGGACAGGGGGTAAATGAGCAGTTCTTC.

The genes are TRBV4-1 and TRBJ1-2, with 8 positions matching TRBD1. CDR3 length: 16 amino acids. Germline V gives CDR1 MGHRA, CDR2 YSYEKL. J gave up 8 bases and V 3 bases, and 14 bases lay outside the gene matches. The CDR3 sequence: CASSHLGQGAKGGYTF. The CDR3 DNA sequence: TGCGCCAGCAGCCACCTCGGACAGGGCGCTAAGGGGGGCTACACCTTC.

The J gene is TRBJ2-7, the V gene TRBV7-9; D unclear. With 5 bases removed from V and 2 bases from J, the gap between germline ends came to 4 bases. CDR3 length: 11 residues. The germline V gene has CDR1 SEHNR and CDR2 FQNEAQ (reference sequence). This CDR3 reads CASSTAYEQYF. The CDR3 DNA reads TGTGCCAGCAGCACCGCCTACGAGCAGTACTTC.